These 27 T cell receptor beta chains originate from one sample sequenced in a study of cytotoxic CD8 clonotypes in ibrutinib-treated CLL. Clones were read by immunoSEQ multiplex PCR, and TCRdb kept only the in-frame ones, dropping some. Among 200,000 to 250,000 clones listed, 70% were seen once. The starting material was PBMCs, obtained after 24 months of ibrutinib treatment. The receptors were sampled from a human donor with chronic lymphocytic leukemia.

The genes are TRBV9 and TRBJ2-5; 16 nucleotides match TRBD2. The CDR3 totals 18 residues. With V trimmed by 3 bases and J by 3 bases, 8 bases remained unmatched. CDR1 is SGDLS, CDR2 YYNGEE, per germline. The CDR3 reads CASSGGLAGGTLKETQYF. For the CDR3, the DNA is TGTGCCAGCAGCGGGGGACTAGCGGGAGGGACCCTCAAAGAGACCCAGTACTTC.

The rearrangement uses TRBV11-3 and TRBJ1-1; D ambiguous. CDR1 SGHNT and CDR2 YENEEA come from the germline V gene. This CDR3 comprises 13 residues. Trimming pared 5 bases from V and 6 bases from J, leaving 13 bases between. CDR3 residues: CASSVTIFSEAFF. CDR3 nucleotide sequence: TGTGCCAGCAGCGTGACAATTTTCTCTGAAGCTTTCTTT.

The rearrangement uses TRBV6-5 and TRBJ1-2; a weak D match, TRBD1 (5 bases). The germline V gene has CDR1 MNHEY and CDR2 SVGAGI. The V gene lost 0 bases and the J gene lost 8 bases, with 13 bases spanning the gap. The CDR3 is made up of 14 amino acids. This chain's CDR3 is CASSYSTETGGYTF. As DNA, the CDR3 is TGTGCCAGCAGTTACTCGACAGAAACGGGGGGCTACACCTTC.

The V gene is TRBV2, the J gene TRBJ2-1; no definite D call. The V end was cut by 7 bases, the J end by 0 bases, with 13 bases between. This CDR3 region has 15 residues. Germline CDR1 SNHLY, CDR2 FYNNEI. CDR3 protein: CASKSATISYNEQFF. CDR3 bases: TGTGCCAGCAAGAGCGCGACCATCTCCTACAATGAGCAGTTCTTC.

The chain carries TRBV4-1 and TRBJ2-7; no clear D gene. This CDR3 contains 14 residues. Trimming pared 0 bases from V and 3 bases from J, leaving 9 bases between. CDR1 is MGHRA and CDR2 is YSYEKL in the germline V gene. The CDR3 region has the DNA TGCGCCAGCAGCCAAGAAGGTGCGTACTACGAGCAGTACTTC. Translating it yields CASSQEGAYYEQYF.

The J gene is TRBJ2-3, the V gene TRBV25-1; tentative D call: TRBD2 (6 bases). The germline V and J ends were trimmed by 1 base and 2 bases, with 10 bases remaining between them. Per the germline V gene, CDR1 is MGHDK and CDR2 is SYGVNS. This CDR3 spans 15 amino acids. This chain's CDR3 is CASSEFSGNTDTQYF. CDR3 sequence (DNA): TGTGCCAGCAGTGAATTTAGCGGAAACACAGATACGCAGTATTTT.

This chain joins TRBV11-3 and TRBJ2-1; 8 nucleotides line up with TRBD2. Germline CDR1 reads SGHNT; CDR2 reads YENEEA. This CDR3 contains 19 residues. With 2 bases clipped from V and 0 bases from J, the junction kept 12 bases outside the gene matches. CDR3 sequence reads: CASSLSRGSSGSSYNEQFF. The CDR3 DNA follows: TGTGCCAGCAGCTTATCAAGGGGTTCCAGCGGGAGCTCCTACAATGAGCAGTTCTTC. Full variable domain (missing parts from reference TRBV11-3 and TRBJ2-1): EAGVVQSPRYKIIEKKQPVAFWCNPISGHNTLYWYLQNLGQGPELLIRYENEEAVDDSQLPKDRFSAERLKGVDSTLKIQPAELGDSAVYLCASSLSRGSSGSSYNEQFFGPGTRLTVL.

This sequence joins TRBV11-3 and TRBJ2-7; D is unclear. The germline V gene has CDR1 SGHNT and CDR2 YENEEA. V was trimmed by 0 bases and J by 5 bases, leaving 8 bases between them. This CDR3 contains 13 residues. CDR3 coding DNA: TGTGCCAGCAGCTTAGAATCCGACCACGAGCAGTACTTC. It is translated as CASSLESDHEQYF.

The chain combines TRBV7-2 with TRBJ2-5; 9 bases agree with TRBD1. Germline-derived CDR1 and CDR2 are SGHTA and FQGNSA. The CDR3 contains 15 residues. V shed 3 bases, J shed 5 bases, and the junction held 7 bases outside the gene matches. The CDR3: CASSFVQGARETQYF. The CDR3 DNA reads as TGTGCCAGCAGCTTTGTACAGGGGGCGCGGGAGACCCAGTACTTC.

This clone has more than one count but fewer than ten. This chain links TRBV6-4 with TRBJ2-1; D might be TRBD2 (6 bases). V was pared by 6 bases and J by 8 bases, with 17 bases between. The length of the CDR3 is 14 residues. Germline CDR1 and CDR2: MRHNA and SNTAGT. As DNA, the CDR3 is TGTGCCAGCAGCAGGGAGGAAGGGTTCCATGAGCAGTTCTTC. This encodes CASSREEGFHEQFF.

The chain combines TRBV29-1 with TRBJ2-7; D remains ambiguous. Per germline, CDR1 SQVTM and CDR2 ANQGSEA. The CDR3 consists of 13 residues. The ends were cut back, 7 bases at V and 3 bases at J, with 16 bases in the middle. DNA for the CDR3: TGCAGCGCCTGCAAAGGCCTCAGCTACGAGCAGTACTTC. Its protein is CSACKGLSYEQYF.

This clone was seen a handful of times. The rearrangement joins TRBV27 to TRBJ1-1; D is perhaps TRBD1 (6 bases). This CDR3 is 15 amino acids long. V lost 6 bases, J lost 6 bases, and 20 bases lay in between. The germline V gene encodes CDR1 MNHEY and CDR2 SMNVEV (reference sequence). The CDR3 region is CASSRGQTMFAEAFF. CDR3 in DNA: TGTGCCAGCAGCCGAGGACAGACCATGTTCGCTGAAGCTTTCTTT.

This clone was seen only a few times. The chain uses TRBV18 and TRBJ2-7, with 10 nucleotides matching TRBD1. The germline V gene has CDR1 KGHSH and CDR2 LQKENI. The CDR3 spans 14 residues. V was pared by 1 base and J by 8 bases, with 5 bases of the junction left unmatched. As DNA, the CDR3 is TGTGCCAGCTCACCACGTCCGGACAGGGGGAAGCAGTACTTC. Translating it yields CASSPRPDRGKQYF.

V is TRBV29-1 and J is TRBJ2-1; TRBD2 matches 8 bases. Germline V gives CDR1 SQVTM, CDR2 ANQGSEA. The CDR3 length is 15 residues. The V gene end was trimmed by 2 bases and the J gene end by 3 bases; junction bases not matched to a gene: 6. CDR3: CSVETQRGYYNEQFF. The DNA of the CDR3 is TGCAGCGTTGAAACCCAGCGGGGGTACTACAATGAGCAGTTCTTC.

V is TRBV27 and J is TRBJ2-3; D is uncertain. Germline loops: CDR1 MNHEY, CDR2 SMNVEV (reference sequence). The CDR3 has 13 residues. The V end lost 5 bases, the J end lost 0 bases, and 6 bases lay between the germline ends. The CDR3, as DNA: TGTGCCAGCAGTCCAGACAGCACAGATACGCAGTATTTT. This translates into CASSPDSTDTQYF.

V gene TRBV9 combines with J gene TRBJ2-3; D perhaps matches TRBD2 (5 bases). Germline V gene sequence: CDR1 SGDLS, CDR2 YYNGEE. V was clipped by 0 bases and J by 4 bases, with 12 bases between them. There are 15 residues in the CDR3. The CDR3 loop is CASSVVPSLADTQYF. The CDR3 DNA sequence: TGTGCCAGCAGCGTAGTACCTAGCCTGGCAGATACGCAGTATTTT.

The V and J genes are TRBV5-8 and TRBJ2-6, with D maybe TRBD1 (6 bases). CDR3 length: 17 amino acids. The germline V and J ends were trimmed by 0 bases and 0 bases, with 10 bases remaining between them. CDR1 and CDR2 from the germline V gene are SGHTS and YDEGEE. CDR3 sequence reads: CASSLGTAYSGANVLTF. In DNA form, the CDR3 reads TGTGCCAGCAGCTTGGGGACAGCCTACTCTGGGGCCAACGTCCTGACTTTC.

The chain combines TRBV19 with TRBJ1-5; no firm D call. V lost 3 bases and J lost 7, with 13 bases in between. Germline values: CDR1 LNHDA, CDR2 SQIVND (reference sequence). The CDR3 consists of 14 residues. The CDR3 region is CASSITGPFQPQHF. The DNA for the CDR3 is TGTGCCAGTAGTATCACCGGGCCCTTCCAGCCCCAGCATTTT.

The chain carries TRBV27 and TRBJ2-2, with D maybe TRBD1 (5 bases). In germline, CDR1 is MNHEY, CDR2 SMNVEV (reference sequence). The CDR3 covers 14 residues. V gave up 1 base and J gave up 4 bases, with 7 bases separating them. DNA of the CDR3: TGTGCCAGCAGTTTATGGCAGGGCACCGGGGAGCTGTTTTTT. Its protein product is CASSLWQGTGELFF.

This chain connects TRBV29-1 to TRBJ1-3; D not resolved. Germline-derived CDR1 and CDR2 are SQVTM and ANQGSEA. The CDR3 is made up of 13 amino acids. V was cut by 6 bases and J by 0 bases, with 9 bases left in between. CDR3 protein: CSVRHGSGNTIYF. The CDR3 DNA follows: TGCAGCGTCCGACACGGCTCTGGAAACACCATATATTTT.

This clone was seen a single time. The rearrangement uses TRBV23-1 and TRBJ2-7; D possibly corresponds to TRBD1 (5 bases). TRBV23-1 is annotated as an ORF whose role is uncertain. Trimming left V 0 bases short and J 1 base short, with 13 bases between. The CDR3 runs 16 residues. In DNA, the CDR3 is TGCGCCAGCAGTCAATCGAAAAGGGGAAGATCCTACGAGCAGTACTTC. Protein sequence: CASSQSKRGRSYEQYF.

This clone was recorded a few times. This chain links TRBV7-6 with TRBJ2-2; the D is unclear. Germline assignment: CDR1 SGHVS and CDR2 FNYEAQ. The CDR3 has 14 residues. The V end was cut by 0 bases, the J end by 6 bases, with 8 bases between. The CDR3 DNA reads as TGTGCCAGCAGCTTAGCGCATCAAGCCGGGGAGCTGTTTTTT. As protein: CASSLAHQAGELFF.

This rearrangement joins TRBV10-3 to TRBJ1-1; D might be TRBD1 (6 bases). Trimming pared 6 bases from V and 4 bases from J, leaving 15 bases between. The CDR3 sequence is 14 residues long. The germline V gene has CDR1 ENHRY and CDR2 SYGVKD. The CDR3 bases are TGTGCCATCAGCTCGGGACATTCCCTCACTGAAGCTTTCTTT. Translation gives CAISSGHSLTEAFF.

This CDR3 reads CASRSLGLSYNEQFF. The CDR3 bases are TGTGCCAGCAGAAGCCTCGGGCTTTCCTACAATGAGCAGTTCTTC. This rearrangement joins TRBV27 to TRBJ2-1; D is uncertain. The CDR3 loop spans 15 amino acids. Germline CDR1 reads MNHEY; CDR2 reads SMNVEV (reference sequence). The V end lost 6 bases, the J end lost 1 base, and 13 bases lay between the germline ends.

This clone appeared a few times. The chain has TRBV6-5 and TRBJ1-2; D not resolved. The V and J ends lost 5 bases and 6 bases respectively, with 13 bases between them. The CDR3 loop spans 13 amino acids. Germline V CDR1 and CDR2: MNHEY, SVGAGI. The CDR3 bases are TGTGCCAGCAGTAACCAGATACTGGATGGCTACACCTTC. Translating gives CASSNQILDGYTF.

This clone was seen just once. The V and J genes are TRBV4-3 and TRBJ2-1, with unresolved D. This CDR3 region has 14 residues. Trimming pared 1 base from V and 7 bases from J, leaving 11 bases between. Germline V CDR1 and CDR2: LGHNA, YSLEER. The DNA for the CDR3 is TGCGCCAGCAGCCAAGCAAATGAAGGGAATGAGCAGTTCTTC. Translating it yields CASSQANEGNEQFF.

The table lists this clone with a few counts. The chain recombines TRBV27 with TRBJ2-5; no firm D call. Between the trimmed V and J ends, which lost 3 bases and 1 base, there was a span of 9 bases. Per germline, CDR1 MNHEY and CDR2 SMNVEV (reference sequence). This CDR3 has 14 amino acids. CDR3 loop: CASSFDQSQETQYF. The DNA for the CDR3 is TGTGCCAGCAGTTTCGATCAATCCCAAGAGACCCAGTACTTC.